This T cell receptor beta chain was sequenced in a study of T cell repertoires in ileal Crohn's disease. Libraries were prepared by immunoSEQ multiplex PCR; TCRdb keeps only in-frame clonotypes and omits some of them. The sample lists more than 60,000 clones; 85% to 90% were seen once. The trim removed 4 bases at V and 5 bases at J, leaving 20 bases unmatched. The CDR3 extends over 19 amino acids. CDR1 is SGDLS, CDR2 YYNGEE, per germline. The sample's time point: neoterminal ileum biopsy at postoperative endoscopy, about 6 months after surgery. The source of this sequence is an adult with Crohn's disease. The chain has TRBV9 and TRBJ2-1, with 8 nucleotides matching TRBD1. The sample comprised ileal tissue. The CDR3 loop reads CASSISGTGSVVLHNEQFF. The CDR3 nucleotides are TGTGCCAGCAGCATCTCCGGGACAGGTAGCGTCGTACTCCACAATGAGCAGTTCTTC.